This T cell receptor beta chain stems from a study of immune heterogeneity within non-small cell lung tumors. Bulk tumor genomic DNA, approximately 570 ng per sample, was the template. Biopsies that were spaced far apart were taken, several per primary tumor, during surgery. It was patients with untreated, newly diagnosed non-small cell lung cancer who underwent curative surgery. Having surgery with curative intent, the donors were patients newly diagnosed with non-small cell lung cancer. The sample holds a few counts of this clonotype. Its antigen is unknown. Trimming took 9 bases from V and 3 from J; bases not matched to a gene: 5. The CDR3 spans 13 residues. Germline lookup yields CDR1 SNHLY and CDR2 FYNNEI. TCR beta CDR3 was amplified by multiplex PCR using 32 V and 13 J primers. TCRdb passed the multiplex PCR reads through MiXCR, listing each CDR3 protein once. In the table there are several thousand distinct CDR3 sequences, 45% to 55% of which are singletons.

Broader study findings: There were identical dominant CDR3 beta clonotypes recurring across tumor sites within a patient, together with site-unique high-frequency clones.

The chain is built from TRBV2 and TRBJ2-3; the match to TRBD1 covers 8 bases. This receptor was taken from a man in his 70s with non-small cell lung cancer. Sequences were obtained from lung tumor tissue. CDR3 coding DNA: TGTGCCAGTGGGGGACAGGTTACAGATACGCAGTATTTT. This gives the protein CASGGQVTDTQYF.